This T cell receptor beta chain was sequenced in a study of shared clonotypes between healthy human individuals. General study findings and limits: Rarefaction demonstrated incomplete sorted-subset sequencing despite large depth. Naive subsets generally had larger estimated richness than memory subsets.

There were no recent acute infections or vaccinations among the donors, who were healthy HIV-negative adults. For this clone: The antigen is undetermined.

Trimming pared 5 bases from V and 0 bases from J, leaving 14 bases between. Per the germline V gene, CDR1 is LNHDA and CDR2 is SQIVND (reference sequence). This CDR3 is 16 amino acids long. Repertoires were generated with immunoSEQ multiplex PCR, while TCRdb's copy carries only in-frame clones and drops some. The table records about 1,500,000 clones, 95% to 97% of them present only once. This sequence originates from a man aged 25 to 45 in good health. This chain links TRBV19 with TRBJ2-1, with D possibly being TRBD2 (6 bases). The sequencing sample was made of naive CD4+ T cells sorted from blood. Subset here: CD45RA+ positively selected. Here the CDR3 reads CASSLRDLSSYNEQFF. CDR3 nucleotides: TGTGCCAGTAGTCTACGGGACTTGAGCTCCTACAATGAGCAGTTCTTC.